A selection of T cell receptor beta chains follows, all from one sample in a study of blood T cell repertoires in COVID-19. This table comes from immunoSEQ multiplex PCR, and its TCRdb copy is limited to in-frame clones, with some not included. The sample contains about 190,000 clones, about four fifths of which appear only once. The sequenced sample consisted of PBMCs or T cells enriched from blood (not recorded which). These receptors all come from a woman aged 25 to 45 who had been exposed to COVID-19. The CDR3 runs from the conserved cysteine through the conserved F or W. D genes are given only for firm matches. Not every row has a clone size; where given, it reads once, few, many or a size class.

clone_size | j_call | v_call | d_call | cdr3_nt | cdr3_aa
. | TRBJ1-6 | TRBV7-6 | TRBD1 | TGTGCCAGCAGCGGGGGACAGAATTATAATTCACCCCTCCACTTT | CASSGGQNYNSPLHF
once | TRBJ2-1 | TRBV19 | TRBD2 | TGTGCCAGTATTGCAGGGACTAGCGGGGACAATGAGCAGTTCTTC | CASIAGTSGDNEQFF
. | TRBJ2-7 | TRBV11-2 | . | TGTGCCAGCAGCCGACAGTCCTACGAGCAGTACTTC | CASSRQSYEQYF
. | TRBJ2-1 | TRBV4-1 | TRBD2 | TGCGCCAGCAGCCAAGTTATCCGGGGGGGCAGTGAGCAGTTCTTC | CASSQVIRGGSEQFF
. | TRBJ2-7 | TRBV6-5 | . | TGTGCCAGCAGCCGCGGGGCCCACTACGAGCAGTACTTC | CASSRGAHYEQYF
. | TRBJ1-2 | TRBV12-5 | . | TGTGCTAGTGGTGGCCAAGACTCTTATGGCTACACCTTC | CASGGQDSYGYTF
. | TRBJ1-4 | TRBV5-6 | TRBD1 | TGTGCCAGCAGCTTTCGACAGGGGCGTGAAAAACTGTTTTTT | CASSFRQGREKLFF
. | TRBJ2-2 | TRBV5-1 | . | TGCGCCAGCAGCCACGATGTCTACGGGGAGCTGTTTTTT | CASSHDVYGELFF
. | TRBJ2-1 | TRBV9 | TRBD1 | TGTGCCAGCAGCGTTATACCAGGGGGTGCCTACAATGAGCAGTTCTTC | CASSVIPGGAYNEQFF
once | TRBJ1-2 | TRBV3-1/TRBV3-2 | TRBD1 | TGTGCCAGCAGCCCTGACTGGGACAGGGTATTAGGTGGCTACACCTTC | CASSPDWDRVLGGYTF
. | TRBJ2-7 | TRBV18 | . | TGTGCCAGCTCACCCGAGATCTCAATCAACCCCCACTACGAGCAGTACTTC | CASSPEISINPHYEQYF
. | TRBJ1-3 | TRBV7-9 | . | TGTGCCAGCAGCTTCGCCTGGTCAGACTCTGGAAACACCATATATTTT | CASSFAWSDSGNTIYF
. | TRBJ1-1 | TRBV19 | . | TGTGCCAGTAACATATTCAGGGAGGCTGAAGCTTTCTTT | CASNIFREAEAFF
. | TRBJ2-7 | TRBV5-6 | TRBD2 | TGTGCCAGCAGCCCCCTCGGCGGGGGTTCCGACGAGCAGTACTTC | CASSPLGGGSDEQYF
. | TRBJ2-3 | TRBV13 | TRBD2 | TGTGCCAGCAGCCTTGGACTAGCGGGGCGTCCTAGCACAGATACGCAGTATTTT | CASSLGLAGRPSTDTQYF
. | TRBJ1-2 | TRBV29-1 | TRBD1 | TGCAGCGGGGGACAGGGAGACGGCTACACCTTC | CSGGQGDGYTF
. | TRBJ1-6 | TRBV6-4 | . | TGTGCCAGCAGTGACCCGGCGCCCACAGGGAATTCACCCCTCCACTTT | CASSDPAPTGNSPLHF